The 25 T cell receptor beta chains below were found in one sample sequenced in a study of technical replicates of blood from a handful of donors (dated by TCRdb to 2015 to 2018). Libraries were constructed by the immunoSEQ multiplex PCR assay. TCRdb retrieved this table from immuneACCESS and kept in-frame rearrangements only. Not all clones are present; in checked studies, unresolved V genes account for under half, and no reason is known for the remainder. This sample holds tens of thousands of clones; around 95% were observed only once. The top ten clones comprise roughly 0.4% of the sample. The source material was T cells isolated from PBMCs. The source is a human donor in good health.

The gene calls are TRBV7-9 and TRBJ1-5; 7 nucleotides align to TRBD1. Losses at the gene ends were 6 bases for V and 1 base for J; bases not matched to a gene: 3. The CDR3 runs to 14 residues. The germline V gene encodes CDR1 SEHNR and CDR2 FQNEAQ (reference sequence). The CDR3 loop is CASRQTGSNQPQHF. The CDR3 nucleotides read TGTGCCAGCAGGCAGACAGGGAGCAATCAGCCCCAGCATTTT.

The chain uses TRBV7-9 and TRBJ1-4, with D unclear. There are 16 residues in the CDR3. The V end lost 0 bases, the J end lost 1 base, and 9 bases lay between the germline ends. Germline CDR1 and CDR2: SEHNR and FQNEAQ (reference sequence). The CDR3 reads CASSLALAQTNEKLFF. CDR3 sequence (DNA): TGTGCCAGCAGCTTAGCGCTAGCCCAAACTAATGAAAAACTGTTTTTT.

This clone was counted a single time. The rearrangement uses TRBV4-3 and TRBJ2-3; tentative D call: TRBD2 (5 bases). From germline, CDR1 is LGHNA and CDR2 YSLEER. The V gene lost 0 bases and the J gene lost 4 bases, with 8 bases spanning the gap. This CDR3 has 14 amino acids. CDR3 nucleotide sequence: TGCGCCAGCAGCCAAGATAGGCGGGCAGATACGCAGTATTTT. This gives the protein CASSQDRRADTQYF.

The rearrangement uses TRBV5-5 and TRBJ2-7; D is unresolved. Per germline, CDR1 SGHKS and CDR2 YYEKEE (reference sequence). V lost 3 bases and J 2 bases, leaving 15 bases between the germline ends. The CDR3 is made up of 15 amino acids. The CDR3 region is CASSSGSSLAYEQYF. The DNA for the CDR3 is TGTGCCAGCAGCTCCGGGTCCTCACTTGCCTACGAGCAGTACTTC.

The gene calls are TRBV4-1 and TRBJ2-7; a weak D match, TRBD1 (5 bases). The CDR3 contains 13 residues. The V end was cut by 5 bases, the J end by 4 bases, with 12 bases between. Germline CDR1 and CDR2: MGHRA and YSYEKL. CDR3 DNA: TGCGCCAGCAGCTCCGTGCGGACATACGAGCAGTACTTC. Its protein is CASSSVRTYEQYF.

The rearrangement joins TRBV9 to TRBJ1-2, with 12 bases fitting TRBD1. V lost 2 bases and J lost 9; bases outside the gene matches: 5. This CDR3 is built from 14 residues. CDR1 is SGDLS, CDR2 YYNGEE, per germline. This CDR3 reads CASSVGQGAPSYTF. CDR3 nucleotides: TGTGCCAGCAGCGTGGGACAGGGGGCGCCGAGCTACACCTTC. Full variable domain (rest looked up from reference TRBV9 and TRBJ1-2): DSGVTQTPKHLITATGQRVTLRCSPRSGDLSVYWYQQSLDQGLQFLIQYYNGEERAKGNILERFSAQQFPDLHSELNLSSLELGDSALYFCASSVGQGAPSYTFGSGTRLTVV.

The genes are TRBV5-8 and TRBJ2-3, with TRBD2 as a possible D gene (5 bases). The CDR3 is 15 amino acids. Germline-derived CDR1 and CDR2 are SGHTS and YDEGEE. V dropped 4 bases and J dropped 3 bases, with 15 bases sitting between them. CDR3 sequence (DNA): TGTGCCAGCAGCCAAGTGATACTAGTGACAGATACGCAGTATTTT. Amino acid sequence: CASSQVILVTDTQYF.

The genes are TRBV6-5 and TRBJ2-7; 10 bases agree with TRBD2. The CDR3 has 16 amino acids. Per germline, CDR1 MNHEY and CDR2 SVGAGI. The junction had 9 bases not matched to a gene; V was cut back by 0 bases and J by 7 bases. CDR3 loop: CASSYSVGLAVWEQYF. CDR3 coding DNA: TGTGCCAGCAGTTACTCGGTTGGACTAGCGGTTTGGGAGCAGTACTTC.

The chain links TRBV4-1 to TRBJ1-1; possible D gene TRBD1, 5 bases. The V end was cut by 7 bases, the J end by 4 bases, with 16 bases between. The germline V gene has CDR1 MGHRA and CDR2 YSYEKL. The CDR3 length is 14 residues. In nucleotides, the CDR3 is TGCGCCAGCACGTTGGGGCTGGAGGGCACTGAAGCTTTCTTT. Translation: CASTLGLEGTEAFF.

J is TRBJ2-1 and V is TRBV7-9; TRBD2 matches 15 bases. The CDR3 runs 16 residues. The V gene end was trimmed by 5 bases and the J gene end by 4 bases; junction bases not matched to a gene: 3. In germline, CDR1 is SEHNR, CDR2 FQNEAQ (reference sequence). The CDR3 is CASSNGTSGRYNEQFF. The CDR3 DNA sequence: TGTGCCAGCAGCAATGGGACTAGCGGGAGGTACAATGAGCAGTTCTTC.

V and J are TRBV27 and TRBJ2-1; no clear D. This CDR3 comprises 13 residues. Germline CDR1 is MNHEY and CDR2 is SMNVEV (reference sequence). With 7 bases removed from V and 7 bases from J, the gap between germline ends came to 14 bases. CDR3 DNA sequence: TGTGCCAGCACCAATAACGCGGCTAATGAGCAGTTCTTC. Encoded protein: CASTNNAANEQFF.

The CDR3, as DNA: TGTGCCAGTATGGGGGGCTACGAGCAGTACTTC. This translates into CASMGGYEQYF. This rearrangement joins TRBV19 to TRBJ2-7, with D possibly TRBD2 on 6 matching bases. Germline V gene sequence: CDR1 LNHDA, CDR2 SQIVND (reference sequence). The V gene lost 7 bases and the J gene lost 3 bases, with 7 bases spanning the gap. The CDR3 is 11 amino acids.

The table lists this clone with a count of one. The chain has TRBV7-6 and TRBJ1-1; D is uncertain. V was trimmed by 3 bases and J by 1 base, leaving 6 bases between them. The CDR3 extends over 13 amino acids. Germline V gene sequence: CDR1 SGHVS, CDR2 FNYEAQ. The CDR3 spells CASSFSPNTEAFF. The CDR3 region has the DNA TGTGCCAGCAGCTTTTCTCCGAACACTGAAGCTTTCTTT.

This clone came up once. The J gene is TRBJ2-7, the V gene TRBV11-2; a weak D match, TRBD1 (6 bases). Germline assignment: CDR1 SGHAT and CDR2 FQNNGV. Trimming stripped 2 bases from V and 7 bases from J, with 24 bases between. This CDR3 spans 17 amino acids. Here the CDR3 DNA reads TGTGCCAGCAGCTTATCCCTCGGACAGCCCGTCTTCGAAGAGCAGTACTTC. Protein: CASSLSLGQPVFEEQYF.

The CDR3 DNA reads TGTGCCAGCAGCGTAAGGGGAGGGGAAAAACTGTTTTTT. Translation: CASSVRGGEKLFF. This chain links TRBV9 with TRBJ1-4; D is possibly TRBD1 (5 bases). Germline loops: CDR1 SGDLS, CDR2 YYNGEE. V was cut by 1 base and J by 8 bases, with 9 bases left in between. The CDR3 spans 13 residues.

V is TRBV16 and J is TRBJ1-2; D gene uncertain. CDR3 size: 11 residues. The V end was cut by 5 bases, the J end by 7 bases, with 8 bases between. From germline, CDR1 is KGHSY and CDR2 FQNENV. The CDR3 region has the DNA TGTGCCAGCAGCAAAGGGAGTGGCTACACCTTC. Encoded protein: CASSKGSGYTF.

The gene calls are TRBV7-9 and TRBJ1-2; D is unresolved. The CDR3 totals 11 residues. Germline V gene lookup returns CDR1 SEHNR and CDR2 FQNEAQ (reference sequence). V shed 1 base and J shed 8 bases, with 5 bases lying between them. The CDR3 nucleotides are TGTGCCAGCAGCTTAGATCTGGGCTACACCTTC. Translating it yields CASSLDLGYTF.

The V and J genes are TRBV7-3 and TRBJ1-1; D gene uncertain. V lost 0 bases to trimming and J lost 3 bases, with 5 bases between them. CDR1 SGHTA and CDR2 FQGTGA come from the germline V gene. CDR3 size: 13 residues. DNA of the CDR3: TGTGCCAGCAGCTTAACGGCTGACACTGAAGCTTTCTTT. Protein: CASSLTADTEAFF.

The V call is TRBV5-6, the J call TRBJ2-7; 8 bases line up with TRBD1. The CDR3 has 15 amino acids. Losses at the gene ends were 3 bases for V and 1 base for J; bases not matched to a gene: 6. From germline, CDR1 is SGHDT and CDR2 YYEEEE. DNA for the CDR3: TGTGCCAGCAGCTCGGACAGGGAACTATCCTACGAGCAGTACTTC. Its protein is CASSSDRELSYEQYF.

This sequence joins TRBV4-3 and TRBJ2-7, with a possible D match to TRBD2 (6 bases). The ends were cut back, 2 bases at V and 3 bases at J, with 14 bases in the middle. The CDR3 extends over 15 amino acids. The V gene's germline CDR1 is LGHNA and CDR2 YSLEER. This CDR3 reads CASSQYGTGLYEQYF. CDR3 nucleotide sequence: TGCGCCAGCAGCCAATACGGGACGGGACTCTACGAGCAGTACTTC.

J is TRBJ2-1 and V is TRBV5-6; 12 bases match TRBD2. CDR1 SGHDT and CDR2 YYEEEE come from the germline V gene. The J segment lost 7 bases and the V segment lost 3 bases, leaving 8 bases of the junction unmatched. CDR3 length: 16 amino acids. The CDR3 sequence: CASSSGLAGTVNEQFF. The CDR3 bases are TGTGCCAGCAGCTCTGGACTAGCGGGAACGGTTAATGAGCAGTTCTTC.

The V and J genes are TRBV7-9 and TRBJ2-7, with D tentatively TRBD1 (5 bases). The ends were cut back, 3 bases at V and 2 bases at J, with 8 bases in the middle. Germline lookup yields CDR1 SEHNR and CDR2 FQNEAQ (reference sequence). The CDR3 is 13 amino acids. The DNA for the CDR3 is TGTGCCAGCAGCTTTGGACACGCCTACGAGCAGTACTTC. Amino acid sequence: CASSFGHAYEQYF.

J is TRBJ1-4 and V is TRBV4-1, with D uncertain. CDR1 MGHRA and CDR2 YSYEKL come from the germline V gene. V lost 4 bases, J lost 10 bases, and 19 bases lay in between. This CDR3 is 15 amino acids long. CDR3 residues: CASSRLSGPRGKLFF. The CDR3 nucleotides are TGCGCCAGCAGCCGCCTATCTGGGCCCCGGGGAAAACTGTTTTTT.

V usage is TRBV18 and J usage is TRBJ1-5, with D unclear. The CDR3 covers 15 residues. V was shortened by 4 bases and J by 0 bases, with 10 bases between the two germline ends. CDR1 is KGHSH and CDR2 is LQKENI in the germline V gene. The CDR3 DNA reads as TGTGCCAGCTCACTTAGGCGGTATAGCAATCAGCCCCAGCATTTT. It codes for CASSLRRYSNQPQHF.

The genes are TRBV25-1 and TRBJ1-4, with D unclear. V lost 3 bases and J 5 bases, leaving 10 bases between the germline ends. Germline CDR1 MGHDK, CDR2 SYGVNS. The CDR3 totals 14 residues. The CDR3: CASSDYGENEKLFF. CDR3 bases: TGTGCCAGCAGTGACTACGGGGAGAATGAAAAACTGTTTTTT.